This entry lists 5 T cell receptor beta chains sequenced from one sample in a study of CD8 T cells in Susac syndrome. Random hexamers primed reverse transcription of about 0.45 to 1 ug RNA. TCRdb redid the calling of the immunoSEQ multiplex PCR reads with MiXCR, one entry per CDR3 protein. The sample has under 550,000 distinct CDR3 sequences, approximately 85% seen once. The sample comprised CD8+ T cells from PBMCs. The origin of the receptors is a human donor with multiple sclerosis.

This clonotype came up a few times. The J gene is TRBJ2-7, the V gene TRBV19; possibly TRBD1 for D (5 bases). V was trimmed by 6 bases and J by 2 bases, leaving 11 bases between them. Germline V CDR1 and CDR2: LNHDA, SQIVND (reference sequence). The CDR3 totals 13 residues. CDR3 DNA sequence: TGTGCCAGTAGCGCCGGCAGGGCCTACGAGCAGTACTTC. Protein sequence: CASSAGRAYEQYF. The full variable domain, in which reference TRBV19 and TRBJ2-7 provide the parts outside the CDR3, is DGGITQSPKYLFRKEGQNVTLSCEQNLNHDAMYWYRQDPGQGLRLIYYSQIVNDFQKGDIAEGYSVSREKKESFPLTVTSAQKNPTAFYLCASSAGRAYEQYFGPGTRLTVT.

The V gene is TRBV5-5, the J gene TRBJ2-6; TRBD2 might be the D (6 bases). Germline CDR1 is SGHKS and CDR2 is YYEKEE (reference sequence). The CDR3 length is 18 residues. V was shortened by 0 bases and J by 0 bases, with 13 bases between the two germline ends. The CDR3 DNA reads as TGTGCCAGCAGCTTGGAGCGGGTCCCCTACTCTGGGGCCAACGTCCTGACTTTC. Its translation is CASSLERVPYSGANVLTF. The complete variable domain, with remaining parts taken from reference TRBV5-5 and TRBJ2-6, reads DAGVTQSPTHLIKTRGQQVTLRCSPISGHKSVSWYQQVLGQGPQFIFQYYEKEERGRGNFPDRFSARQFPNYSSELNVNALLLGDSALYLCASSLERVPYSGANVLTFGAGSRLTVL.

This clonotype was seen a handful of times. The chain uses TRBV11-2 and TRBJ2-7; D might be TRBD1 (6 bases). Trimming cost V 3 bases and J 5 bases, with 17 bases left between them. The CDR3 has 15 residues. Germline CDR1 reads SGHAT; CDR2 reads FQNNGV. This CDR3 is CASSFSQGLIDEQYF. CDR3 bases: TGTGCCAGCAGCTTTTCACAGGGTCTCATCGACGAGCAGTACTTC.

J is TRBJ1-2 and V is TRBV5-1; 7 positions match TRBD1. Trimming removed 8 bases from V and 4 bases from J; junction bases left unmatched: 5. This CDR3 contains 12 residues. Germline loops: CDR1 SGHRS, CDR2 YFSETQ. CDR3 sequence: CASQGGGYGYTF. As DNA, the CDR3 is TGCGCCAGTCAGGGGGGAGGCTATGGCTACACCTTC.

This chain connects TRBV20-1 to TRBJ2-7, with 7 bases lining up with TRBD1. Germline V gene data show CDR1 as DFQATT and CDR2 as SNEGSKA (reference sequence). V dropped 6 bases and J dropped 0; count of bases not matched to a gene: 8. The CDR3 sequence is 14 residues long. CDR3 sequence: CSAQDRVSSYEQYF. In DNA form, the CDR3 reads TGCAGTGCCCAAGACAGGGTGAGCTCCTACGAGCAGTACTTC.